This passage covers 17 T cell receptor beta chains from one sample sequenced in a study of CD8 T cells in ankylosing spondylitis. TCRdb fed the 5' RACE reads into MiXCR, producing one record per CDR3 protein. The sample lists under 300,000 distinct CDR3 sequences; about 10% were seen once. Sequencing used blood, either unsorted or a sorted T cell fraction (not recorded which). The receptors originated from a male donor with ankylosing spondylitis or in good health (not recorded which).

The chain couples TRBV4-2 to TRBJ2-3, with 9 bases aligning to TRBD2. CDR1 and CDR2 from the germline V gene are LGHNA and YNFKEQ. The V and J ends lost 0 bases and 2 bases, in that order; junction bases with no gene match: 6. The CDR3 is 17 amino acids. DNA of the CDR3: TGTGCCAGCAGCCAAGATTGGGGCGGGGGGGCCACAGATACGCAGTATTTT. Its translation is CASSQDWGGGATDTQYF.

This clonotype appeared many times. The CDR3 sequence: CSAKQGALNTEAFF. CDR3 nucleotides: TGCAGTGCTAAACAGGGGGCCCTGAACACTGAAGCTTTCTTT. The chain uses TRBV20-1 and TRBJ1-1, with 9 bases aligning to TRBD1. Per the germline V gene, CDR1 is DFQATT and CDR2 is SNEGSKA (reference sequence). V gave up 4 bases and J gave up 0 bases; unmatched junction bases: 3. The CDR3 spans 14 residues.

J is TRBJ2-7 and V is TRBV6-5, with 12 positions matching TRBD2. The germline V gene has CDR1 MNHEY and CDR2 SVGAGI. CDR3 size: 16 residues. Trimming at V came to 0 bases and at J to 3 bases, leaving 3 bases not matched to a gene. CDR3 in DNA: TGTGCCAGCAGTTACTCGGGACTAGCGGGCCTCTACGAGCAGTACTTC. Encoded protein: CASSYSGLAGLYEQYF.

The CDR3 protein is CSVVEGKLFF. The CDR3 DNA reads as TGCAGCGTTGTAGAAGGAAAACTGTTTTTT. V is TRBV29-1 and J is TRBJ1-4; D ambiguous. V was shortened by 4 bases and J by 10 bases, with 7 bases between the two germline ends. The CDR3 length is 10 residues. Germline V gene lookup returns CDR1 SQVTM and CDR2 ANQGSEA. The variable domain in full, with the rest retrieved from reference TRBV29-1 and TRBJ1-4, is SAVISQKPSRDICQRGTSLTIQCQVDSQVTMMFWYRQQPGQSLTLIATANQGSEATYESGFVIDKFPISRPNLTFSTLTVSNMSPEDSSIYLCSVVEGKLFFGSGTQLSVL.

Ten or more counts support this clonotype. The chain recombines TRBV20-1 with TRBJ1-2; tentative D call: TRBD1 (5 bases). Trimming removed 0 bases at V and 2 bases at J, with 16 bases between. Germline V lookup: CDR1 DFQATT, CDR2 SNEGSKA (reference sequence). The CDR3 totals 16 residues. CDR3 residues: CSARDGLRGLNYGYTF. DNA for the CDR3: TGCAGTGCTAGAGATGGATTAAGGGGACTGAACTATGGCTACACCTTC.

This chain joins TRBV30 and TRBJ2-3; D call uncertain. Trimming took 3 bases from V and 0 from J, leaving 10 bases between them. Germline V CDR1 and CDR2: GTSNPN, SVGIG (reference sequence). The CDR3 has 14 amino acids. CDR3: CAWSLGPSTDTQYF. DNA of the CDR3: TGTGCCTGGAGCCTAGGACCTAGCACAGATACGCAGTATTTT.

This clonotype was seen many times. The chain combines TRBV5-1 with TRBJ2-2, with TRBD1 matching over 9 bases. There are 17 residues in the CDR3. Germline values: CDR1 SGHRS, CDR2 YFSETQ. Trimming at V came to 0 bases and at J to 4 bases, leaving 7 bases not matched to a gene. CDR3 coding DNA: TGCGCCAGCAGCTTGGCCGGGACAGGGATTGTCACCGGGGAGCTGTTTTTT. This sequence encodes CASSLAGTGIVTGELFF.

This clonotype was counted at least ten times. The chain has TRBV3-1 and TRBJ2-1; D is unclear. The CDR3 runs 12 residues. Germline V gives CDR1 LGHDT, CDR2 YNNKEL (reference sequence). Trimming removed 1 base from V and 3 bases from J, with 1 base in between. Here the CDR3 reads CASSQGYNEQFF. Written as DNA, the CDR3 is TGTGCCAGCAGCCAAGGCTACAATGAGCAGTTCTTC.

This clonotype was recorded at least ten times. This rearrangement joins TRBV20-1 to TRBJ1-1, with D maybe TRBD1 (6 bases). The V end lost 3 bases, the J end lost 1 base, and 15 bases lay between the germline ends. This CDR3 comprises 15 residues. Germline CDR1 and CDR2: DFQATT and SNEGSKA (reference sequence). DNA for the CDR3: TGCAGTGCTAGTAGGGGGGCCGGAAGGAACACTGAAGCTTTCTTT. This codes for CSASRGAGRNTEAFF.

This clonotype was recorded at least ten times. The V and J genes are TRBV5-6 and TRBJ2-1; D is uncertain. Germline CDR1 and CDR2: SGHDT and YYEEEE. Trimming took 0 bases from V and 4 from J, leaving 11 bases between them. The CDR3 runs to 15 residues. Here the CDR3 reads CASSLERAPYNEQFF. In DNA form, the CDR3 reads TGTGCCAGCAGCTTGGAACGTGCCCCTTACAATGAGCAGTTCTTC.

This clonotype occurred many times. CDR3 sequence reads: CASSLTGGGMSTDTQYF. CDR3 coding DNA: TGTGCCAGCTCCCTCACAGGGGGCGGAATGAGCACAGATACGCAGTATTTT. The chain recombines TRBV18 with TRBJ2-3, with 9 bases that match TRBD1. This CDR3 is 17 amino acids long. Germline V lookup: CDR1 KGHSH, CDR2 LQKENI. Unmatched junction bases numbered 10, after V lost 6 bases and J lost 0 bases. The full variable domain, in which reference TRBV18 and TRBJ2-3 provide the parts outside the CDR3, is NAGVMQNPRHLVRRRGQEARLRCSPMKGHSHVYWYRQLPEEGLKFMVYLQKENIIDESGMPKERFSAEFPKEGPSILRIQQVVRGDSAAYFCASSLTGGGMSTDTQYFGPGTRLTVL.

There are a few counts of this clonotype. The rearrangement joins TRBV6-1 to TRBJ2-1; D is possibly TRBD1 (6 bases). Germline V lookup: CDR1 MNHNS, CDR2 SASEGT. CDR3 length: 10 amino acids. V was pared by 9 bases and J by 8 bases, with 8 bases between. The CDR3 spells CASGQYEQFF. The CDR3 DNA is TGTGCCAGTGGACAGTATGAGCAGTTCTTC.

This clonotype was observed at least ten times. For the CDR3, the DNA is TGTGCCAGCAGTTACTCGATGGGCAGGGTAGAAGAGACCCAGTACTTC. Residues: CASSYSMGRVEETQYF. This rearrangement joins TRBV6-2 or TRBV6-3 to TRBJ2-5, with TRBD1 as a possible D gene (5 bases). V shed 0 bases and J shed 3 bases, with 14 bases lying between them. This CDR3 spans 16 amino acids. Germline V CDR1 and CDR2: MNHEY, SVGEGT.

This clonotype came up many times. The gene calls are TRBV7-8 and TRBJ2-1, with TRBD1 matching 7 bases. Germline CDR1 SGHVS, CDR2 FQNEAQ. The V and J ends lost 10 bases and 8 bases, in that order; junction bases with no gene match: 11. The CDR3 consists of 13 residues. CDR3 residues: CATGQVGLDEQFF. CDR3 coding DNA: TGTGCCACAGGACAGGTCGGTTTAGATGAGCAGTTCTTC.

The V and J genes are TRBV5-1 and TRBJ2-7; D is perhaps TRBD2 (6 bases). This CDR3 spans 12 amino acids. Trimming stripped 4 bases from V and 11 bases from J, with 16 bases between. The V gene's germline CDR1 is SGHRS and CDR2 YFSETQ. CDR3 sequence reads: CASSPDGGWKYF. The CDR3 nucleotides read TGCGCCAGCAGCCCAGATGGAGGGTGGAAGTACTTC.

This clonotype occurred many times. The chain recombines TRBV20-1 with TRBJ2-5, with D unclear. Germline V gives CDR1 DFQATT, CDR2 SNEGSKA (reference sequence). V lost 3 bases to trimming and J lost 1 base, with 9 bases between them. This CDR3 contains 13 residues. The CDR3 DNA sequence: TGCAGTGCTAGGTCACAGCCCCAAGAGACCCAGTACTTC. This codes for CSARSQPQETQYF.

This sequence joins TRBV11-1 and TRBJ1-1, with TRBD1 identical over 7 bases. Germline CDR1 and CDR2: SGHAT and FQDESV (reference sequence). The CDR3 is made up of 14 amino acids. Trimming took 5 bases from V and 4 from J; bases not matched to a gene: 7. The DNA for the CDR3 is TGTGCCAGCAGCCCCGACAGGGTGAGCACTGAAGCTTTCTTT. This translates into CASSPDRVSTEAFF.